The rows below give T cell receptor beta chains drawn from one sample of a study of T cell repertoires in cytomegalovirus infection. TCRdb itself ran the reads through MiXCR, one entry per CDR3 protein. The profile shows around 130,000 distinct CDR3 sequences, roughly a quarter of them singletons. These receptors' antigens are unknown. Sequenced input: PBMCs, sequenced either directly or after in vitro stimulation (not recorded which). The receptors were sampled from a human donor in good health (CMV status not recorded). Some clones in this sample may be carry-over from other donors' samples. The CDR3 runs from the conserved cysteine through the conserved F or W. Fields, in order: CDR3 DNA, CDR3 protein, clone size, V gene, J gene, D gene. The D gene is left open where the match is weak. The size of a clone is reported for some rows only, either as once, few or many, or as a class for expanded clones.

cdr3_nt: TGTGCCAGCAGCCAAAACGCAGCGGTGGCTAGCACAGATACGCAGTATTTT; cdr3_aa: CASSQNAAVASTDTQYF; clone_size: many; v_call: TRBV7-2; j_call: TRBJ2-3; d_call: -
cdr3_nt: TGTGCCACCAGCACCGGCAATCAGCCCCAGCATTTT; cdr3_aa: CATSTGNQPQHF; clone_size: -; v_call: TRBV15; j_call: TRBJ1-5; d_call: -
cdr3_nt: TGCAGTGCTAGAGTGGGCGGGTCTAGCACAGATACGCAGTATTTT; cdr3_aa: CSARVGGSSTDTQYF; clone_size: -; v_call: TRBV20-1; j_call: TRBJ2-3; d_call: -
cdr3_nt: TGTGCCAGCAGCCCCGGACTCAATGAGCAGTTCTTC; cdr3_aa: CASSPGLNEQFF; clone_size: -; v_call: TRBV7-9; j_call: TRBJ2-1; d_call: -
cdr3_nt: TGTGCCAGCAGCATAAGACAGGGTGCTACTAATTCACCCCTCCACTTT; cdr3_aa: CASSIRQGATNSPLHF; clone_size: many; v_call: TRBV7-2; j_call: TRBJ1-6; d_call: TRBD1
cdr3_nt: TGTGCCAGTAGTGTACAACGTAGGAACACTGAAGCTTTCTTT; cdr3_aa: CASSVQRRNTEAFF; clone_size: few; v_call: TRBV19; j_call: TRBJ1-1; d_call: -
cdr3_nt: TGTGCCAGTAGTAAACTCCCGCCCCTGGATACGCAGTATTTT; cdr3_aa: CASSKLPPLDTQYF; clone_size: -; v_call: TRBV19; j_call: TRBJ2-3; d_call: -
cdr3_nt: TGTGCCAGCAGCTGGAAACAGGTGTCTCTACTGGGCGGGGAGCTGTTTTTT; cdr3_aa: CASSWKQVSLLGGELFF; clone_size: -; v_call: TRBV7-9; j_call: TRBJ2-2; d_call: -
cdr3_nt: TGTGCCAGCAGCGATAACGGACTAGCGGTCTACGAGCAGTACTTC; cdr3_aa: CASSDNGLAVYEQYF; clone_size: few; v_call: TRBV7-2; j_call: TRBJ2-7; d_call: TRBD2
cdr3_nt: TGCGCCAGCAGCCAAGATGGTATAGGGAGTATTCAGCCCCAGCATTTT; cdr3_aa: CASSQDGIGSIQPQHF; clone_size: -; v_call: TRBV4-1; j_call: TRBJ1-5; d_call: -
cdr3_nt: TGTGCCAGCAGCCTCGGACACCCGGGGATTGGATATGGCTACACCTTC; cdr3_aa: CASSLGHPGIGYGYTF; clone_size: many; v_call: TRBV12-3/TRBV12-4; j_call: TRBJ1-2; d_call: -
cdr3_nt: TGTGCTAGTGGTTTGGTCGGACAGGGTGGATTATCCGTCTTC; cdr3_aa: CASGLVGQGGLSVF; clone_size: -; v_call: TRBV12-5; j_call: TRBJ1-2; d_call: TRBD1
cdr3_nt: TGTGCCAGCGTTGATCGGACAGGGGGCTCGGATGAGCAGTTCTTC; cdr3_aa: CASVDRTGGSDEQFF; clone_size: -; v_call: TRBV12-3/TRBV12-4; j_call: TRBJ2-1; d_call: TRBD1
cdr3_nt: TGTGCCAGCAGCGCGTACAGGGGCACTGAAGCTTTCTTT; cdr3_aa: CASSAYRGTEAFF; clone_size: -; v_call: TRBV7-8; j_call: TRBJ1-1; d_call: TRBD1
cdr3_nt: TGTGCCAGCCTGGGACAGGGCCATGGCTACACCTTC; cdr3_aa: CASLGQGHGYTF; clone_size: -; v_call: TRBV12-3/TRBV12-4; j_call: TRBJ1-2; d_call: TRBD1
cdr3_nt: TGTGCCAGCAGTAACAGGGGTAGGGAGACCCAGTACTTC; cdr3_aa: CASSNRGRETQYF; clone_size: many; v_call: TRBV12-3/TRBV12-4; j_call: TRBJ2-5; d_call: TRBD1
cdr3_nt: TGTGCCAGCAGTGAGCAGGGGGCAGCTCGAAACACCATATATTTT; cdr3_aa: CASSEQGAARNTIYF; clone_size: -; v_call: TRBV12-3/TRBV12-4; j_call: TRBJ1-3; d_call: TRBD1
cdr3_nt: TGTGCCAGTAGTATAGGGACAGGGCGCCAAGAGACCCAGTACTTC; cdr3_aa: CASSIGTGRQETQYF; clone_size: many; v_call: TRBV19; j_call: TRBJ2-5; d_call: TRBD1
cdr3_nt: TGTGCCAGCAGTTACTGGTCCCCACGGACCAAAAGAGGCTACAATGAGCAGTTCTTC; cdr3_aa: CASSYWSPRTKRGYNEQFF; clone_size: few; v_call: TRBV6-2/TRBV6-3; j_call: TRBJ2-1; d_call: -
cdr3_nt: TGTGCCAGTAGTGCTCCCGGTCGACCTAGCAATCAGCCCCAGCATTTT; cdr3_aa: CASSAPGRPSNQPQHF; clone_size: -; v_call: TRBV19; j_call: TRBJ1-5; d_call: -
cdr3_nt: TGTGCCAGCAGTGGAGGGACTAGCGGGAAAATCGCGCAAGAGACCCAGTACTTC; cdr3_aa: CASSGGTSGKIAQETQYF; clone_size: -; v_call: TRBV2; j_call: TRBJ2-5; d_call: TRBD2
cdr3_nt: TGTGCCAGTAGTAGAACCTTCGACAGGGGGGCCCTTTCTCGTCAGCCCCAGCATTTT; cdr3_aa: CASSRTFDRGALSRQPQHF; clone_size: few; v_call: TRBV19; j_call: TRBJ1-5; d_call: TRBD1
cdr3_nt: TGTGCCAGCAGTAACCAGGGGAATCAGCCCCAGCATTTT; cdr3_aa: CASSNQGNQPQHF; clone_size: -; v_call: TRBV6-1; j_call: TRBJ1-5; d_call: -
cdr3_nt: TGTGCCAGCTCACCAGAACTAAGAGAGACCCAGTACTTC; cdr3_aa: CASSPELRETQYF; clone_size: few; v_call: TRBV18; j_call: TRBJ2-5; d_call: -
cdr3_nt: TGTGCCAGTAGTAACCAGTACAATGAGCAGTTCTTC; cdr3_aa: CASSNQYNEQFF; clone_size: -; v_call: TRBV19; j_call: TRBJ2-1; d_call: -
cdr3_nt: TGTGCCAGCAACTCCGGACCTGAGCAGTTCTTC; cdr3_aa: CASNSGPEQFF; clone_size: -; v_call: TRBV6-2/TRBV6-3; j_call: TRBJ2-1; d_call: -
cdr3_nt: TGTGCCAGCCATGGCCCAGGGTACAATGAGCAGTTCTTC; cdr3_aa: CASHGPGYNEQFF; clone_size: few; v_call: TRBV6-1; j_call: TRBJ2-1; d_call: -
cdr3_nt: TGCAGTGCTAGAGATCGGTCCAGTGTAAGCAATCAGCCCCAGCATTTT; cdr3_aa: CSARDRSSVSNQPQHF; clone_size: -; v_call: TRBV20-1; j_call: TRBJ1-5; d_call: -
cdr3_nt: TGTGCCAGCAGCCCAAACAGGGGTGGAAGGGGGACTGAAGCTTTCTTT; cdr3_aa: CASSPNRGGRGTEAFF; clone_size: -; v_call: TRBV7-8; j_call: TRBJ1-1; d_call: TRBD1
cdr3_nt: TGTGCCAGCAGCTTGGCCCAAGCCTCCTACGAGCAGTACTTC; cdr3_aa: CASSLAQASYEQYF; clone_size: -; v_call: TRBV5-6; j_call: TRBJ2-7; d_call: -
cdr3_nt: TGTGCCAGCAGTTTAGCAGGGGACCGACGGGGGTACAATGAGCAGTTCTTC; cdr3_aa: CASSLAGDRRGYNEQFF; clone_size: -; v_call: TRBV27; j_call: TRBJ2-1; d_call: -
cdr3_nt: TGTGCCAGTATGTGGGCAGGAGCAACTAATGAAAAACTGTTTTTT; cdr3_aa: CASMWAGATNEKLFF; clone_size: -; v_call: TRBV19; j_call: TRBJ1-4; d_call: -
cdr3_nt: TGTGCCAGCAGCCGATCGGCTTGGCGGAGCACGAACACCGGGGAGCTGTTTTTT; cdr3_aa: CASSRSAWRSTNTGELFF; clone_size: many; v_call: TRBV7-2; j_call: TRBJ2-2; d_call: -
cdr3_nt: TGTGCCAGCAGATCCACAGGGACACCCTACGTCGAGCAGTACTTC; cdr3_aa: CASRSTGTPYVEQYF; clone_size: few; v_call: TRBV28; j_call: TRBJ2-7; d_call: -
cdr3_nt: TGTGCCAGCAGCAGAAGGGGGACACCGGTAGGCGAGCAGTACTTC; cdr3_aa: CASSRRGTPVGEQYF; clone_size: many; v_call: TRBV7-2; j_call: TRBJ2-7; d_call: -
cdr3_nt: TGTGCCAGTAGTATAATCAGACCGCTTTCTGGCTACACCTTC; cdr3_aa: CASSIIRPLSGYTF; clone_size: many; v_call: TRBV19; j_call: TRBJ1-2; d_call: -
cdr3_nt: TGTGCCAGCAGCCTGAACAGGGGGCAATCTGGAAACACCATATATTTT; cdr3_aa: CASSLNRGQSGNTIYF; clone_size: -; v_call: TRBV5-4; j_call: TRBJ1-3; d_call: TRBD1
cdr3_nt: TGTGCCAGCAGCGTAGTCCCCTCGGGGGATTCACCCCTCCACTTT; cdr3_aa: CASSVVPSGDSPLHF; clone_size: -; v_call: TRBV9; j_call: TRBJ1-6; d_call: -
cdr3_nt: TGTGCCAGCAGTTTGGGACGCATGAACACTGAAGCTTTCTTT; cdr3_aa: CASSLGRMNTEAFF; clone_size: many; v_call: TRBV12-3/TRBV12-4; j_call: TRBJ1-1; d_call: -
cdr3_nt: TGTGCCAGCAGCTTAAAATTCCCCTGGGGCTACACCTTC; cdr3_aa: CASSLKFPWGYTF; clone_size: -; v_call: TRBV7-6; j_call: TRBJ1-2; d_call: -
cdr3_nt: TGTGCCAGCAGCTTAGATATAAGGGACGAGCAGTACTTC; cdr3_aa: CASSLDIRDEQYF; clone_size: many; v_call: TRBV7-6; j_call: TRBJ2-7; d_call: -
cdr3_nt: TGTGCCAGCAGCTTAGGAACCTTAGGGACAGGGATTTATAGCAATCAGCCCCAGCATTTT; cdr3_aa: CASSLGTLGTGIYSNQPQHF; clone_size: few; v_call: TRBV7-6; j_call: TRBJ1-5; d_call: TRBD1
cdr3_nt: TGTGCCAGCAGTCTGCGGGAGGGCCGGACCGGGGAGCTGTTTTTT; cdr3_aa: CASSLREGRTGELFF; clone_size: -; v_call: TRBV12-3/TRBV12-4; j_call: TRBJ2-2; d_call: TRBD2
cdr3_nt: TGTGCCAGCAGCTTGCGAACTAGCCCCCAAGAGACCCAGTACTTC; cdr3_aa: CASSLRTSPQETQYF; clone_size: -; v_call: TRBV5-4; j_call: TRBJ2-5; d_call: -
cdr3_nt: TGTGCCAGCAGTGAAGTTCGGTGGGACTCCTACAATGAGCAGTTCTTC; cdr3_aa: CASSEVRWDSYNEQFF; clone_size: -; v_call: TRBV6-1; j_call: TRBJ2-1; d_call: -
cdr3_nt: TGTGCCAGCAGTGAATTGTCAGAGCTCTATGGCTACACCTTC; cdr3_aa: CASSELSELYGYTF; clone_size: -; v_call: TRBV2; j_call: TRBJ1-2; d_call: -
cdr3_nt: TGCGCCAGCAGCCAACCTAGGGACAGGGGGCGCGGAACTGAAGCTTTCTTT; cdr3_aa: CASSQPRDRGRGTEAFF; clone_size: -; v_call: TRBV4-1; j_call: TRBJ1-1; d_call: TRBD1
cdr3_nt: TGCAGTGCTAGCCCCCTTACAGCGTACCAAGAGACCCAGTACTTC; cdr3_aa: CSASPLTAYQETQYF; clone_size: once; v_call: TRBV20-1; j_call: TRBJ2-5; d_call: -
cdr3_nt: TGTGCCAGCAGTTACGATCCAGGGCCGGGGGAGCAGTACTTC; cdr3_aa: CASSYDPGPGEQYF; clone_size: many; v_call: TRBV6-5; j_call: TRBJ2-7; d_call: -
cdr3_nt: TGCGCCAGCAGCCAAGTTAGGGGGCGAATCACTGAAGCTTTCTTT; cdr3_aa: CASSQVRGRITEAFF; clone_size: few; v_call: TRBV4-1; j_call: TRBJ1-1; d_call: TRBD1
cdr3_nt: TGTGCCATCAGGGGACAGGGGAACACTGAAGCTTTCTTT; cdr3_aa: CAIRGQGNTEAFF; clone_size: -; v_call: TRBV10-3; j_call: TRBJ1-1; d_call: TRBD1
cdr3_nt: TGCAGCGTTGAAGATCCCTTAAGCACAGATACGCAGTATTTT; cdr3_aa: CSVEDPLSTDTQYF; clone_size: few; v_call: TRBV29-1; j_call: TRBJ2-3; d_call: -
cdr3_nt: TGTGCTAGCAGCTTAGCGCCGACTCAGTCGACAGATACGCAGTATTTT; cdr3_aa: CASSLAPTQSTDTQYF; clone_size: many; v_call: TRBV7-7; j_call: TRBJ2-3; d_call: -
cdr3_nt: TGTGCCAGCCGGGACAGGGCCGAAAACATTCAGTACTTC; cdr3_aa: CASRDRAENIQYF; clone_size: -; v_call: TRBV7-2; j_call: TRBJ2-4; d_call: TRBD1